Below, 27 T cell receptor beta chains from the same sample are listed, as sequenced in a study of T-cell reconstitution after alpha-beta-depleted transplantation in children. TCRbeta library construction was performed incorporating unique molecular identifiers. TCRdb re-derived calls from the PCR reads in MiXCR, one entry per CDR3 protein. The table shows fewer than 700,000 distinct CDR3 sequences, with 10% to 15% occurring only once. Sequences were derived from PBMCs, mostly from graft donor cells, sampled 360 days after TCRalphabeta/CD19-depleted stem cell transplant. These receptor sequences come from a male patient aged 10-17 years who had a stem cell transplant for acute myeloid leukemia, so the T cells may come from the graft donor.

This clonotype was counted ten times or more. The chain has TRBV7-6 and TRBJ2-5; D is unresolved. The CDR3 length is 11 residues. The germline gives CDR1 SGHVS, CDR2 FNYEAQ. Trimming left V 5 bases short and J 3 bases short, with 4 bases between. CDR3 loop: CASSAKETQYF. The CDR3, as DNA: TGTGCCAGCAGCGCTAAAGAGACCCAGTACTTC.

This chain uses TRBV12-3 or TRBV12-4 with TRBJ2-3, with D perhaps TRBD2 (6 bases). This CDR3 comprises 13 residues. The ends were cut back, 6 bases at V and 4 bases at J, with 11 bases in the middle. CDR3 sequence (DNA): TGTGCCAGCAGCCGACTAGAGGCAGATACGCAGTATTTT. This sequence encodes CASSRLEADTQYF.

This chain uses TRBV7-3 with TRBJ1-1, with 7 bases fitting TRBD1. From germline, CDR1 is SGHTA and CDR2 FQGTGA. After removal of 7 bases from V and 5 bases from J, the junction contained 10 bases not matched to a gene. The length of the CDR3 is 14 residues. Here the CDR3 reads CASMVLGGKTEAFF. The CDR3 region has the DNA TGTGCCAGCATGGTATTAGGGGGCAAGACTGAAGCTTTCTTT.

In its sample, this clonotype was seen a few times. The chain combines TRBV6-5 with TRBJ2-6, with D unresolved. Trimming stripped 2 bases from V and 0 bases from J, with 8 bases between. Germline V lookup: CDR1 MNHEY, CDR2 SVGAGI. This CDR3 comprises 16 residues. The CDR3 bases are TGTGCCAGCAGTTACATCCAGTTCTCTGGGGCCAACGTCCTGACTTTC. This codes for CASSYIQFSGANVLTF.

This clonotype occurred once. This may be a read error: a much more frequent sequence differs by one nucleotide. This sequence joins TRBV21-1 and TRBJ2-7; the table's D call, TRBD2, was not checked against the DNA. TRBV21-1 is marked as a pseudogene. The CDR3 covers 14 residues. CDR3: CASGRRAGVYEQYF. CDR3 nucleotide sequence: TGTGCCAGCGGCAGGAGGGCCGGGGTGTACGAGCAGTACTTC.

In its sample, this clonotype was seen many times. The gene calls are TRBV12-3 or TRBV12-4 and TRBJ2-1; D is uncertain. With 0 bases removed from V and 14 bases from J, the gap between germline ends came to 11 bases. This CDR3 is built from 12 residues. The CDR3 here is CASSLAGPLKFF. CDR3 nucleotides: TGTGCCAGCAGTTTAGCGGGTCCGCTGAAGTTCTTC.

This clonotype was detected many times. The V gene is TRBV24-1, the J gene TRBJ2-1; TRBD2 matches at 10 bases. Germline CDR1 reads KGHDR; CDR2 reads SFDVKD. The V segment lost 2 bases and the J segment 6 bases; nucleotides outside the gene matches: 3. The CDR3 totals 15 residues. For the CDR3, the DNA is TGTGCCACCAGTGATTATCCTAGCGGGGGCAATGAGCAGTTCTTC. It is translated as CATSDYPSGGNEQFF.

This clonotype was detected only a few times. The chain uses TRBV5-1 and TRBJ2-3; TRBD2 matches at 16 bases. J was trimmed by 2 bases and V by 4 bases; bases with no gene match: 10. There are 19 residues in the CDR3. Germline V gene lookup returns CDR1 SGHRS and CDR2 YFSETQ. CDR3 in amino acids: CASSGGLAGGPGNTDTQYF. In nucleotides, the CDR3 is TGCGCCAGCAGCGGGGGACTAGCGGGAGGGCCAGGAAACACAGATACGCAGTATTTT.

This clonotype was seen a handful of times. The chain has TRBV24-1 and TRBJ2-1, with TRBD2 matching over 12 bases. V lost 4 bases to trimming and J lost 10 bases; unmatched junction nucleotides: 7. CDR3 size: 15 residues. Looked up from germline, CDR1 is KGHDR and CDR2 is SFDVKD. The CDR3 sequence: CATSDPGLAGLEQFF. DNA for the CDR3: TGTGCCACCAGTGACCCTGGACTAGCGGGACTCGAGCAGTTCTTC.

This sequence joins TRBV19 and TRBJ1-1; D unclear. There are 14 residues in the CDR3. V was pared by 4 bases and J by 1 base, with 10 bases between. Germline CDR1 and CDR2: LNHDA and SQIVND (reference sequence). CDR3 nucleotides: TGTGCCAGTAGTAGTGGGGTTAAGAACACTGAAGCTTTCTTT. Its translation: CASSSGVKNTEAFF. The full variable domain, its missing parts supplied by reference TRBV19 and TRBJ1-1, is DGGITQSPKYLFRKEGQNVTLSCEQNLNHDAMYWYRQDPGQGLRLIYYSQIVNDFQKGDIAEGYSVSREKKESFPLTVTSAQKNPTAFYLCASSSGVKNTEAFFGQGTRLTVV.

V is TRBV28 and J is TRBJ1-2, with a possible D match to TRBD1 (5 bases). Germline CDR1 reads MDHEN; CDR2 reads SYDVKM. This CDR3 has 14 amino acids. Trimming shortened V by 4 bases and J by 3 bases, and 12 bases separated the two germline ends. CDR3 loop: CASSSPGGDYGYTF. The CDR3, as DNA: TGTGCCAGCAGTTCCCCCGGGGGGGACTATGGCTACACCTTC.

The genes are TRBV19 and TRBJ2-7; D is tentatively TRBD1 or TRBD2 (5 bases each). V lost 3 bases, J lost 4 bases, and 19 bases lay in between. This CDR3 is 16 amino acids long. Germline V lookup: CDR1 LNHDA, CDR2 SQIVND (reference sequence). CDR3 protein: CASSITGTGPKYEQYF. In nucleotides, the CDR3 is TGTGCCAGTAGTATCACCGGGACGGGTCCTAAATACGAGCAGTACTTC.

The rearrangement uses TRBV2 and TRBJ2-5, with D perhaps TRBD2 (5 bases). The CDR3 runs to 14 residues. V lost 3 bases and J 2 bases, leaving 10 bases between the germline ends. In germline, CDR1 is SNHLY, CDR2 FYNNEI. CDR3 sequence reads: CASSEEAAQETQYF. DNA for the CDR3: TGTGCCAGCAGTGAGGAGGCGGCACAAGAGACCCAGTACTTC.

This clonotype was seen a handful of times. V gene TRBV6-5 combines with J gene TRBJ2-1, with 15 bases fitting TRBD2. CDR3 size: 16 residues. V lost 2 bases and J lost 9; bases outside the gene matches: 5. The germline V gene encodes CDR1 MNHEY and CDR2 SVGAGI. CDR3 amino acids: CASSYEGLAGGIEQFF. As DNA, the CDR3 is TGTGCCAGCAGTTACGAGGGACTAGCGGGAGGAATTGAGCAGTTCTTC.

This clonotype was detected a few times. V is TRBV6-5 and J is TRBJ2-7, with 10 bases aligning to TRBD1. Looked up from germline, CDR1 is MNHEY and CDR2 is SVGAGI. V dropped 0 bases and J dropped 3; count of bases not matched to a gene: 8. The CDR3 totals 17 residues. The CDR3 region is CASSYSGTGADYYEQYF. The CDR3, as DNA: TGTGCCAGCAGTTACTCAGGGACAGGGGCCGATTACTACGAGCAGTACTTC.

This clonotype was counted ten times or more. The V call is TRBV9, the J call TRBJ2-1; no reliable D call. CDR3 length: 17 amino acids. Deletions cut 0 bases from V and 4 bases from J, with 17 bases between. Germline V lookup: CDR1 SGDLS, CDR2 YYNGEE. This chain's CDR3 is CASSVEDKHLKYNEQFF. In nucleotides, the CDR3 is TGTGCCAGCAGCGTAGAGGATAAACACTTAAAATACAATGAGCAGTTCTTC.

J is TRBJ2-5 and V is TRBV20-1; 9 bases map to TRBD1. The length of the CDR3 is 15 residues. V trimming: 3 bases; J trimming: 3 bases; junction bases outside the gene matches: 8. CDR1 and CDR2 (germline): DFQATT, SNEGSKA (reference sequence). CDR3 amino acids: CSASGDRGLEETQYF. CDR3 DNA sequence: TGCAGTGCTAGCGGAGACAGGGGGTTAGAAGAGACCCAGTACTTC.

The chain is built from TRBV7-9 and TRBJ2-5; the D is unclear. This CDR3 is built from 13 residues. V was trimmed by 8 bases and J by 1 base, leaving 11 bases between them. Germline V lookup: CDR1 SEHNR, CDR2 FQNEAQ (reference sequence). The CDR3 DNA sequence: TGTGCCAGCGGAATAGCCTTCCAAGAGACCCAGTACTTC. Translated: CASGIAFQETQYF.

This clonotype was counted ten times or more. This chain connects TRBV28 to TRBJ1-1, with D maybe TRBD1 (5 bases). V dropped 7 bases and J dropped 1 base, with 13 bases sitting between them. The CDR3 loop spans 14 amino acids. Germline V gene data show CDR1 as MDHEN and CDR2 as SYDVKM. The CDR3 nucleotides are TGTGCCAGCACCTCAGACAGAACGAACACTGAAGCTTTCTTT. Protein sequence: CASTSDRTNTEAFF.

This clonotype turned up a few times. The rearrangement uses TRBV20-1 and TRBJ2-7; 8 bases fit TRBD1. The germline CDR1 and CDR2 sequences are DFQATT and SNEGSKA (reference sequence). Trimming cost V 0 bases and J 3 bases; bases outside gene matches: 10. The CDR3 extends over 16 amino acids. The CDR3 region is CSARDSFRDRLYEQYF. The CDR3 DNA sequence: TGCAGTGCTAGAGACAGTTTCCGGGACAGGCTCTACGAGCAGTACTTC.

This clonotype was detected ten times or more. This rearrangement joins TRBV28 to TRBJ2-5; 9 bases fit TRBD1. Trimming at V came to 5 bases and at J to 4 bases, leaving 8 bases not matched to a gene. Germline V gene sequence: CDR1 MDHEN, CDR2 SYDVKM. This CDR3 spans 15 amino acids. The CDR3 here is CASSRVTGGTETQYF. The CDR3 coding sequence is TGTGCCAGCAGTCGGGTTACAGGGGGCACAGAGACCCAGTACTTC.

The V call is TRBV3-1, the J call TRBJ1-3; D perhaps matches TRBD1 (6 bases). Germline V gene lookup returns CDR1 LGHDT and CDR2 YNNKEL (reference sequence). The CDR3 spans 16 residues. The V end lost 6 bases, the J end lost 2 bases, and 17 bases lay between the germline ends. The CDR3 sequence is CASRQGLGAAGNTIYF. CDR3 DNA sequence: TGTGCCAGCAGACAGGGACTAGGGGCCGCTGGAAACACCATATATTTT. The complete variable domain, with remaining parts taken from reference TRBV3-1 and TRBJ1-3, reads DTAVSQTPKYLVTQMGNDKSIKCEQNLGHDTMYWYKQDSKKFLKIMFSYNNKELIINETVPNRFSPKSPDKAHLNLHINSLELGDSAVYFCASRQGLGAAGNTIYFGEGSWLTVV.

This sequence joins TRBV2 and TRBJ1-5; no clear D gene. Between the trimmed V and J ends, which lost 9 bases and 7 bases, there was a span of 19 bases. Per the germline V gene, CDR1 is SNHLY and CDR2 is FYNNEI. The CDR3 loop spans 14 amino acids. The CDR3 DNA is TGTGCCAGTAGAGGGAAGGGATTGGAACAGCCCCAGCATTTT. This translates into CASRGKGLEQPQHF.

This clonotype was seen ten or more times. V and J are TRBV7-3 and TRBJ2-1, with 10 bases identical to TRBD2. The CDR3 runs to 16 residues. Trimming removed 4 bases from V and 4 bases from J; junction bases left unmatched: 7. In germline, CDR1 is SGHTA, CDR2 FQGTGA. The CDR3 here is CASSSHGTSVYNEQFF. The CDR3 DNA reads as TGTGCCAGCAGCTCACACGGGACTAGCGTTTACAATGAGCAGTTCTTC.

This clonotype was recorded a few times. The chain combines TRBV7-8 with TRBJ2-5, with TRBD1 as a possible D gene (6 bases). CDR3 length equals 18 residues. Looked up from germline, CDR1 is SGHVS and CDR2 is FQNEAQ. V was pared by 1 base and J by 2 bases, with 20 bases between. The CDR3: CASSLVRTVDVSQETQYF. In DNA form, the CDR3 reads TGTGCCAGCAGCTTAGTGAGGACAGTCGACGTGTCTCAAGAGACCCAGTACTTC.

The rearrangement uses TRBV4-3 and TRBJ2-2; maybe TRBD2 (6 bases). CDR1 and CDR2 (germline): LGHNA, YSLEER. The CDR3 has 18 residues. Trimming stripped 3 bases from V and 3 bases from J, with 20 bases between. CDR3 DNA sequence: TGCGCCAGCAGCCAGCGTCTACGGGGGACTGGAGACACCGGGGAGCTGTTTTTT. Encoded protein: CASSQRLRGTGDTGELFF.

This clonotype was found a few times. The chain has TRBV6-5 and TRBJ1-5; D is perhaps TRBD1 (6 bases). This CDR3 has 14 residues. Germline V gene lookup returns CDR1 MNHEY and CDR2 SVGAGI. With 2 bases removed from V and 6 bases from J, the gap between germline ends came to 11 bases. CDR3 bases: TGTGCCAGCAGTTACAGCGGGGGCCTTCAGCCCCAGCATTTT. Its protein product is CASSYSGGLQPQHF.